The clone carrying this TCR beta chain was picked up a small number of times. Its cognate antigen is unknown. This entry comes from a study of cytomegalovirus exposure and HLA in healthy donors. Germline V gives CDR1 LNHDA, CDR2 SQIVND (reference sequence). V shed 10 bases and J 2 bases; nucleotides not matched to a gene: 4. There are 13 residues in the CDR3. Study-wide results and limits: It was confirmed in vitro that a few of the CMV-associated chains were specific for CMV antigens.

Both 60 Vbeta primers and 13 Jbeta primers went into the PCR. TCRdb's copy holds only in-frame clones and misses some; the assay was immunoSEQ multiplex PCR. The top ten clones hold roughly 4.1% of a sample with about 130,000 clones, over 70% of them seen once. This TCR came from a man younger than 35 in good health and CMV-seropositive. The chain joins TRBV19 to TRBJ2-2; TRBD1 matches 7 bases. The sequenced sample was PBMCs. The CDR3 spells CATRQGNTGELFF. CDR3 DNA: TGTGCCACAAGACAGGGAAACACCGGGGAGCTGTTTTTT.